This T cell receptor (beta chain) originates from a study of T cells expressing NK-cell markers. Study in general: Sequenced donors, eight in total, included seven who were HCMV-seropositive and one who was seronegative. Study-level points and caveats: Dominant NKG2C+ clonotypes in six donors made up about 1.0-7.0% of CD8+ T cells. Where several donors were concerned, these clonotypes also led the CD3+CD56-NKG2C+ fraction.

After re-calling the 5' RACE reads, TCRdb lists one entry per CDR3 protein, DNA absent. This sample's table has fewer than 200,000 distinct CDR3 sequences. A note on this clonotype: Its specificity is unknown.

Germline V gives CDR1 SGHVS, CDR2 FQNEAQ. The CDR3 spans 15 residues. This TCR was sampled from a woman aged 18 to 75 in good health. The chain employs TRBV7-8 and TRBJ1-1. Sequenced sample: blood T cells: a sorted CD56 or NKG2C T cell subset, CD4+ or CD8+ T cells, or bulk PBMC T cells (not recorded which). The chain's CDR3 is CASSLVGSLNTEAFF. The full variable domain, with the rest looked up from reference TRBV7-8 and TRBJ1-1, is GAGVSQSPRYKVAKRGQDVALRCDPISGHVSLFWYQQALGQGPEFLTYFQNEAQLDKSGLPSDRFFAERPEGSVSTLKIQRTQQEDSAVYLCASSLVGSLNTEAFFGQGTRLTVV.